This T cell receptor beta chain was documented in a study of T cells in Graves' hyperthyroidism and ophthalmopathy. A remark on this clonotype: The target antigen is unknown.

There were TCR beta CDR3 regions amplified from RNA transcripts. TCR CDR3 regions were first amplified by RT-PCR with HTBI primers. TCRdb independently ran MiXCR on the multiplex PCR reads; one entry per CDR3 protein. This sample has under 300,000 distinct CDR3 sequences, with just over 14% found just once. Broader study findings: Appearing also in blood were most of the thyroid clonotypes expanded above 0.001.

Trimming removed 1 base from V and 9 bases from J, with 11 bases in between. The germline gives CDR1 SGHRS, CDR2 YFSETQ. This CDR3 is 13 amino acids long. Exclusion followed for patients with uncontrolled infection, other autoimmune disease, pregnancy or lactation. Blood dates from first hyperthyroidism diagnosis, before any ophthalmopathy symptoms. The V and J genes are TRBV5-1 and TRBJ2-1, with D possibly TRBD2 on 6 matching bases. The sample comprised blood. This TCR was recovered from a woman aged 35 to 49 with Graves' hyperthyroidism that later progressed to Graves' ophthalmopathy. CDR3 protein: CASSLYRESEQFF. The CDR3 DNA sequence: TGCGCCAGCAGCTTGTACCGGGAGAGTGAGCAGTTCTTC.